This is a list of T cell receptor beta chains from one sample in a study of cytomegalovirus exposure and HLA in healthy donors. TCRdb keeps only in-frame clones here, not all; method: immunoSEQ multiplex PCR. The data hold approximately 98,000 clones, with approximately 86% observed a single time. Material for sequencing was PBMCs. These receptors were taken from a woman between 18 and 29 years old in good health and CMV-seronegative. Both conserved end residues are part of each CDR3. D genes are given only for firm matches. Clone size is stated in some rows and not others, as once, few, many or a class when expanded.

CDR3: CASSLLGGVNTEAFF
DNA: TGTGCCAGCTCTCTCTTAGGGGGGGTGAACACTGAAGCTTTCTTT
V: TRBV11-1
J: TRBJ1-1
D: NA
size: NA

CDR3: CSVGGEGYTF
DNA: TGCAGCGTCGGAGGAGAGGGCTACACCTTC
V: TRBV29-1
J: TRBJ1-2
D: NA
size: few

CDR3: CATMLSRSRGEQFF
DNA: TGTGCCACCATGCTATCGAGATCTCGGGGTGAGCAGTTCTTC
V: TRBV15
J: TRBJ2-1
D: NA
size: few

CDR3: CASSGQGIGPQHF
DNA: TGTGCCAGCAGCGGACAGGGGATCGGGCCCCAGCATTTT
V: TRBV2
J: TRBJ1-5
D: TRBD1
size: NA

CDR3: CASSLERGPRGEQFF
DNA: TGTGCCAGCAGCTTAGAGCGGGGGCCCCGTGGTGAGCAGTTCTTC
V: TRBV7-2
J: TRBJ2-1
D: TRBD2
size: NA

CDR3: CASSGDRGGADTQYF
DNA: TGTGCCAGCAGTGGGGACAGGGGAGGGGCAGATACGCAGTATTTT
V: TRBV6-1
J: TRBJ2-3
D: TRBD1
size: NA

CDR3: CASSDARPPGEQFF
DNA: TGTGCCAGCAGTGACGCGCGGCCCCCGGGTGAGCAGTTCTTC
V: TRBV6-1
J: TRBJ2-1
D: NA
size: NA

CDR3: CASNSRRSSYEQYF
DNA: TGTGCCAGCAATAGCCGCCGGAGCTCCTACGAGCAGTACTTC
V: TRBV6-1
J: TRBJ2-7
D: NA
size: NA

CDR3: CASSYSAGAYYGYTF
DNA: TGTGCCAGCAGTTACTCAGCAGGGGCTTACTATGGCTACACCTTC
V: TRBV6-5
J: TRBJ1-2
D: NA
size: NA

CDR3: CASSLPHRAVDYEQYF
DNA: TGTGCCAGCAGCTTGCCTCACAGGGCGGTGGACTACGAGCAGTACTTC
V: TRBV5-6
J: TRBJ2-7
D: NA
size: NA

CDR3: CASSPHSSYGELFF
DNA: TGTGCCAGCAGCCCCCACTCATCTTACGGGGAGCTGTTTTTT
V: TRBV9
J: TRBJ2-2
D: NA
size: NA

CDR3: CASSPLTSPYEQYF
DNA: TGTGCCAGCAGCCCCTTGACTTCTCCCTACGAGCAGTACTTC
V: TRBV7-9
J: TRBJ2-7
D: NA
size: NA

CDR3: CASSPLGVTDTQYF
DNA: TGTGCCAGCTCACCATTAGGGGTCACAGATACGCAGTATTTT
V: TRBV18
J: TRBJ2-3
D: NA
size: NA

CDR3: CASSSPVAGRGSGNTIYF
DNA: TGTGCCAGCAGCTCACCGGTCGCGGGGAGGGGAAGTGGAAACACCATATATTTT
V: TRBV5-6
J: TRBJ1-3
D: NA
size: once

CDR3: CASSPSGQSNYGYTF
DNA: TGTGCCAGCAGCCCTTCGGGACAGTCTAACTATGGCTACACCTTC
V: TRBV27
J: TRBJ1-2
D: TRBD1
size: NA

CDR3: CASSPLRTSGGSTDTQYF
DNA: TGTGCCAGCTCACCACTTCGGACTAGCGGGGGGAGCACAGATACGCAGTATTTT
V: TRBV18
J: TRBJ2-3
D: TRBD2
size: NA

CDR3: CASSLGSSGPYEQYF
DNA: TGTGCCAGCAGCTTAGGAAGTAGCGGGCCCTACGAGCAGTACTTC
V: TRBV7-6
J: TRBJ2-7
D: TRBD2
size: few

CDR3: CASSLLQQGAGSLLHF
DNA: TGTGCCAGCAGCTTGCTCCAACAGGGGGCCGGCTCACTCCTCCACTTT
V: TRBV7-3
J: TRBJ1-6
D: TRBD1
size: NA

CDR3: CASSLGTANTEAFF
DNA: TGTGCCAGCAGCTTAGGGACAGCGAACACTGAAGCTTTCTTT
V: TRBV5-6
J: TRBJ1-1
D: TRBD1
size: NA

CDR3: CASSIQGSRDEQYF
DNA: TGTGCCAGTAGTATCCAGGGAAGCCGTGACGAGCAGTACTTC
V: TRBV19
J: TRBJ2-7
D: NA
size: once

CDR3: CASSQRGEQYF
DNA: TGTGCCAGCAGCCAGCGGGGCGAGCAGTACTTC
V: TRBV13
J: TRBJ2-7
D: TRBD2
size: NA

CDR3: CASSWDRGTEAFF
DNA: TGTGCCAGCAGCTGGGACAGGGGAACTGAAGCTTTCTTT
V: TRBV6-5
J: TRBJ1-1
D: TRBD1
size: NA

CDR3: CASSPPQGGNEKLFF
DNA: TGTGCCAGCAGTCCCCCCCAGGGGGGTAATGAAAAACTGTTTTTT
V: TRBV28
J: TRBJ1-4
D: TRBD1
size: NA

CDR3: CASSRGTGAQPQHF
DNA: TGTGCCAGCAGCCGCGGGACAGGGGCCCAGCCCCAGCATTTT
V: TRBV6-6
J: TRBJ1-5
D: TRBD1
size: NA

CDR3: CASSIMGRDGPWGNQPQHF
DNA: TGTGCCAGTAGTATTATGGGCAGGGATGGCCCTTGGGGCAATCAGCCCCAGCATTTT
V: TRBV19
J: TRBJ1-5
D: NA
size: NA

CDR3: CASSEAETVSIYGYTF
DNA: TGTGCCAGCAGTGAAGCAGAGACAGTCTCAATCTATGGCTACACCTTC
V: TRBV2
J: TRBJ1-2
D: NA
size: NA

CDR3: CASSSRDTTQETQYF
DNA: TGTGCCAGCAGCTCAAGGGACACGACCCAAGAGACCCAGTACTTC
V: TRBV11-2
J: TRBJ2-5
D: NA
size: NA

CDR3: CAISSNQNSNQPQHF
DNA: TGTGCCATCAGTTCCAATCAAAATAGCAATCAGCCCCAGCATTTT
V: TRBV10-3
J: TRBJ1-5
D: NA
size: NA

CDR3: CASSPLVTDTQYF
DNA: TGTGCCAGCAGCCCTCTTGTCACAGATACGCAGTATTTT
V: TRBV13
J: TRBJ2-3
D: NA
size: NA

CDR3: CSVVGGGTVINSNTEAFF
DNA: TGCAGCGTTGTAGGGGGTGGGACAGTGATTAATTCGAACACTGAAGCTTTCTTT
V: TRBV29-1
J: TRBJ1-1
D: TRBD1
size: NA

CDR3: CASSLFSTPLRYEQYF
DNA: TGTGCCAGCAGCTTATTCTCTACTCCTCTGAGGTACGAGCAGTACTTC
V: TRBV7-3
J: TRBJ2-7
D: NA
size: NA

CDR3: CASSLGLRYEQYF
DNA: TGTGCCAGCAGCTTGGGACTTCGCTACGAGCAGTACTTC
V: TRBV14
J: TRBJ2-7
D: NA
size: few

CDR3: CSAHEALEGEQYF
DNA: TGCAGCGCCCACGAAGCCCTAGAGGGCGAGCAGTACTTC
V: TRBV29-1
J: TRBJ2-7
D: NA
size: NA

CDR3: CASSIDRPSYEQYF
DNA: TGTGCCAGCAGCATTGACAGACCCTCCTACGAGCAGTACTTC
V: TRBV7-9
J: TRBJ2-7
D: NA
size: NA

CDR3: CASSSFRGHGYTF
DNA: TGTGCCAGCAGTTCATTCAGGGGGCATGGCTACACCTTC
V: TRBV6-5
J: TRBJ1-2
D: TRBD1
size: NA

CDR3: CASGSGGSYNEQFF
DNA: TGTGCCAGTGGCTCGGGGGGATCCTACAATGAGCAGTTCTTC
V: TRBV27
J: TRBJ2-1
D: TRBD2
size: NA

CDR3: CASSLGGQGAREQYF
DNA: TGTGCCAGCAGCTTAGGGGGACAGGGGGCAAGGGAGCAGTACTTC
V: TRBV7-8
J: TRBJ2-7
D: TRBD1
size: NA

CDR3: CASSIGQGYSYEQYF
DNA: TGTGCCAGTAGTATAGGCCAGGGCTACTCCTACGAGCAGTACTTC
V: TRBV19
J: TRBJ2-7
D: NA
size: NA